The clone carrying this T cell receptor beta chain was detected many times. Its antigen remains unknown. The germline V gene has CDR1 SGHVS and CDR2 FQNEAQ. V was clipped by 1 base and J by 6 bases, with 12 bases between them. This CDR3 region has 15 residues. These data are taken from a study of early T cells in non-severe SARS-CoV-2 infection. Findings and caveats of the study: Private and CD4 specificities were missed by VDJdb matching, which favored anti-spike CD8 responses.

TCRdb re-analysed the 5' RACE reads in MiXCR, keeping a single row per CDR3 protein. Of some 50,000 distinct CDR3 sequences listed, approximately 10% were seen once; the top ten hold approximately 4%. Here the sequenced sample was whole blood, taken at baseline. The chain couples TRBV7-8 to TRBJ2-2; D gene uncertain. The receptor comes from an adult who was a healthcare worker with PCR-confirmed SARS-CoV-2 infection or an uninfected control (not recorded which). The CDR3 loop is CASSLGALGAGELFF. CDR3 DNA: TGTGCCAGCAGCTTAGGAGCGCTTGGGGCCGGGGAGCTGTTTTTT.